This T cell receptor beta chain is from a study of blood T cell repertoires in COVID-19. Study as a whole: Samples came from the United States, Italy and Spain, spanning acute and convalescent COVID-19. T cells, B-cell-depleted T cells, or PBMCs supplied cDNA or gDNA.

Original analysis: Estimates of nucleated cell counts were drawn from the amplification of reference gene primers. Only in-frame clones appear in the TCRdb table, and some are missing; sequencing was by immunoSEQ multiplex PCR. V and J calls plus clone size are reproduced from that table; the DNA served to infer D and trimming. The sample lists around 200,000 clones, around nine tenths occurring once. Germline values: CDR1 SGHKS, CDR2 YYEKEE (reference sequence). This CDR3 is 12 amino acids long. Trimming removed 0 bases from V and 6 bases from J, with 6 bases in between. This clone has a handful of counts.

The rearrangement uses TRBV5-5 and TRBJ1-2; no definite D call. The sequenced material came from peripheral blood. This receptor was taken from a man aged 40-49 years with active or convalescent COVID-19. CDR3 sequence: CASSLDRDGYTF. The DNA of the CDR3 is TGTGCCAGCAGCTTGGACAGAGATGGCTACACCTTC.